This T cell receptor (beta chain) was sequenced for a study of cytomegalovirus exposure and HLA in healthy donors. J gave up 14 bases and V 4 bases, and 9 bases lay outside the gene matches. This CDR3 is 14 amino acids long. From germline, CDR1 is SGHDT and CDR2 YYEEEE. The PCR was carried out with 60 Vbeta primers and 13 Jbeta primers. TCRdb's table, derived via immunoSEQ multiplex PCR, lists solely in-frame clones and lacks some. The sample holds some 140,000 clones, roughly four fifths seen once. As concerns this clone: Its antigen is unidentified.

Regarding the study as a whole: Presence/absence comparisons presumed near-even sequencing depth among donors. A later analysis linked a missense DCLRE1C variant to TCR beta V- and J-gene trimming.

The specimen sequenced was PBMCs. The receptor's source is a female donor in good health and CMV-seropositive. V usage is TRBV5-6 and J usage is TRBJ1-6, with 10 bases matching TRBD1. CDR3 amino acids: CASSPGQGLFTLHF. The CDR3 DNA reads TGTGCCAGCAGCCCGGGACAGGGGTTATTCACCCTCCACTTT.